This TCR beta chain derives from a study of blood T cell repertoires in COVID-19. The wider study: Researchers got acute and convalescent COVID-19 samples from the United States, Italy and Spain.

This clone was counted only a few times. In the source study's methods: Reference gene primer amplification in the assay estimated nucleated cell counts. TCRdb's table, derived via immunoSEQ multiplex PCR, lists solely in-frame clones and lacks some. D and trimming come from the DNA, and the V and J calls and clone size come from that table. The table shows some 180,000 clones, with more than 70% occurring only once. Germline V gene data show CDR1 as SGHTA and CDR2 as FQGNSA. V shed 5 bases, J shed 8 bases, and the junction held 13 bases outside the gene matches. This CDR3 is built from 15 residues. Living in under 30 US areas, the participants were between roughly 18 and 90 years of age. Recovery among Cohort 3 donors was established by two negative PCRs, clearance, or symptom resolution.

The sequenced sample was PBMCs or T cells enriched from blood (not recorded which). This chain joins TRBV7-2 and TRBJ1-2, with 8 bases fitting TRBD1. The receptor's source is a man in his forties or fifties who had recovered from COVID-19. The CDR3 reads CASSRDVGTGEGYTF. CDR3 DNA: TGTGCCAGCAGCCGTGACGTGGGGACAGGTGAGGGCTACACCTTC.